The TCR beta chain under discussion was sequenced for a study of T-cell reconstitution after alpha-beta-depleted transplantation in children. CDR3 length equals 14 residues. Per the germline V gene, CDR1 is LGHDT and CDR2 is YNNKEL (reference sequence). V lost 3 bases, J lost 4 bases, and 9 bases lay in between. This clonotype was detected many times. Unique molecular identifiers were built into the TCRbeta library. TCRdb re-derived calls from the PCR reads in MiXCR, one entry per CDR3 protein. This table holds fewer than 130,000 distinct CDR3 sequences, 10% found once. This chain connects TRBV3-1 to TRBJ1-4, with D unresolved. This TCR came from a human donor who donated a stem cell graft to a child with acute lymphoblastic leukemia. The material sequenced was PBMCs from the stem cell graft donor, taken from the stem cell graft. CDR3: CASSQFVGNEKLFF. CDR3 sequence (DNA): TGTGCCAGCAGCCAGTTCGTGGGTAATGAAAAACTGTTTTTT.